These 21 T cell receptor beta chains came from one sample sequenced in a study of blood T cell repertoires in COVID-19. Sequencing was performed with immunoSEQ multiplex PCR; in TCRdb, only in-frame clones are kept and a portion is missing. Of 250,000 or so clones in the sample, just under 90% were seen once. Material for sequencing was peripheral blood. The receptors shown here come from a man aged 30 to 45 with COVID-19, enrolled during active disease.

The rearrangement joins TRBV18 to TRBJ2-1; 8 nucleotides line up with TRBD1. Losses at the gene ends were 6 bases for V and 4 bases for J; bases not matched to a gene: 8. Per germline, CDR1 KGHSH and CDR2 LQKENI. The CDR3 is made up of 15 amino acids. The CDR3 reads CASSPGQGPYNEQFF. Here the CDR3 DNA reads TGTGCCAGCTCCCCAGGACAGGGTCCTTACAATGAGCAGTTCTTC.

The V and J genes are TRBV9 and TRBJ2-1, with TRBD2 matching 7 bases. This CDR3 is 18 amino acids long. V dropped 1 base and J dropped 0; count of bases not matched to a gene: 10. Germline CDR1 and CDR2: SGDLS and YYNGEE. The CDR3 loop reads CASSVKGEGRHSYNEQFF. In nucleotides, the CDR3 is TGTGCCAGCAGCGTAAAAGGGGAGGGGCGGCACTCCTACAATGAGCAGTTCTTC.

The V call is TRBV7-2, the J call TRBJ2-1; D unclear. V shed 0 bases and J shed 6 bases, with 6 bases lying between them. The CDR3 loop spans 13 amino acids. Germline-derived CDR1 and CDR2 are SGHTA and FQGNSA. The CDR3 region is CASSLARVNEQFF. DNA of the CDR3: TGTGCCAGCAGCTTAGCCCGGGTCAATGAGCAGTTCTTC.

This clone was detected only a few times. The chain links TRBV3-1 (or the pseudogene TRBV3-2) to TRBJ1-2; 12 nucleotides match TRBD1. Germline V CDR1 and CDR2: LGHDT, YNNKEL (reference sequence). The CDR3 consists of 18 residues. The V and J ends lost 8 bases and 4 bases, in that order; junction bases with no gene match: 17. This CDR3 is CASGSSGTGGPLSYGYTF. CDR3 coding DNA: TGTGCCAGCGGCTCCTCAGGGACAGGGGGCCCCTTAAGCTATGGCTACACCTTC.

This CDR3 reads CAISEGGQEQYF. In DNA, the CDR3 is TGTGCCATCAGTGAGGGGGGACAGGAGCAGTACTTC. This rearrangement joins TRBV10-3 to TRBJ2-7; TRBD1 matches at 7 bases. Looked up from germline, CDR1 is ENHRY and CDR2 is SYGVKD. This CDR3 contains 12 residues. The V segment lost 2 bases and the J segment 7 bases; nucleotides outside the gene matches: 2.

The chain is built from TRBV18 and TRBJ1-1; no reliable D call. The germline CDR1 and CDR2 sequences are KGHSH and LQKENI. The CDR3 extends over 12 amino acids. V was clipped by 3 bases and J by 7 bases, with 9 bases between them. CDR3 nucleotides: TGTGCCAGCTCACCTCTCCGGGGTGAAGCTTTCTTT. It encodes CASSPLRGEAFF.

This clone has only a few counts. Other DNA sequences from this sample encode an identical CDR3 as well. The J gene is TRBJ1-1, the V gene TRBV7-3; 8 bases are a match to TRBD1. CDR1 is SGHTA and CDR2 is FQGTGA in the germline V gene. Losses at the gene ends were 3 bases for V and 3 bases for J; bases not matched to a gene: 0. The CDR3 sequence is 13 residues long. The CDR3 DNA follows: TGTGCCAGCAGCTTGGACAGGGACACTGAAGCTTTCTTT. This encodes CASSLDRDTEAFF.

This sequence joins TRBV27 and TRBJ1-1, with 7 bases fitting TRBD1. Germline V gene lookup returns CDR1 MNHEY and CDR2 SMNVEV (reference sequence). The CDR3 covers 13 residues. Trimming removed 6 bases from V and 4 bases from J; junction bases left unmatched: 5. The CDR3 loop reads CASRKTGSTEAFF. The CDR3 region has the DNA TGTGCCAGCAGAAAGACAGGGTCCACTGAAGCTTTCTTT.

This clone came up once. The chain employs TRBV28 and TRBJ1-2; 7 bases match TRBD1. This CDR3 is 14 amino acids long. Germline assignment: CDR1 MDHEN and CDR2 SYDVKM. The J segment lost 4 bases and the V segment lost 5 bases, leaving 7 bases of the junction unmatched. The CDR3, as DNA: TGTGCCAGCAGTGTTGGGACAGCAAGCTATGGCTACACCTTC. This translates into CASSVGTASYGYTF.

The chain links TRBV24-1 to TRBJ2-7, with a possible D match to TRBD2 (6 bases). Germline V gene sequence: CDR1 KGHDR, CDR2 SFDVKD. The CDR3 consists of 17 residues. Trimming pared 4 bases from V and 1 base from J, leaving 19 bases between. The CDR3 loop reads CATSDPPLTGGSYEQYF. CDR3 sequence (DNA): TGTGCCACCAGTGACCCCCCCCTCACCGGGGGATCCTACGAGCAGTACTTC.

V gene TRBV4-1 combines with J gene TRBJ1-5, with TRBD1 as a possible D gene (5 bases). CDR3 length: 15 residues. The V end lost 8 bases, the J end lost 1 base, and 15 bases lay between the germline ends. Germline V gene sequence: CDR1 MGHRA, CDR2 YSYEKL. The DNA of the CDR3 is TGCGCCAGCTCTCACATGCGGGACAGCAATCAGCCCCAGCATTTT. This encodes CASSHMRDSNQPQHF.

This clone occurred once. V is TRBV7-9 and J is TRBJ2-5, with 8 nucleotides matching TRBD1. The CDR3 is made up of 17 amino acids. Germline V gene lookup returns CDR1 SEHNR and CDR2 FQNEAQ (reference sequence). Unmatched junction bases numbered 12, after V lost 1 base and J lost 5 bases. This CDR3 reads CASSLVGRGRMEETQYF. CDR3 DNA: TGTGCCAGCAGCTTAGTTGGCAGGGGGCGGATGGAGGAGACCCAGTACTTC.

The V call is TRBV27, the J call TRBJ2-2, with 8 positions matching TRBD2. The CDR3 contains 16 residues. The germline V gene encodes CDR1 MNHEY and CDR2 SMNVEV (reference sequence). The junction had 3 bases not matched to a gene; V was cut back by 2 bases and J by 1 base. The CDR3 nucleotides are TGTGCCAGCAGTTTAATAGCGGGGATGAACACCGGGGAGCTGTTTTTT. Translating gives CASSLIAGMNTGELFF.

This clone showed up just once. The chain couples TRBV5-6 to TRBJ2-5; 10 nucleotides line up with TRBD2. This CDR3 has 15 amino acids. Germline V gives CDR1 SGHDT, CDR2 YYEEEE. V dropped 4 bases and J dropped 4; count of bases not matched to a gene: 7. The CDR3 DNA reads as TGTGCCAGCAGCCTCTCGGGACTAGCGCTAGAGACCCAGTACTTC. It yields the protein CASSLSGLALETQYF.

The rearrangement joins TRBV12-5 to TRBJ2-3; the match to TRBD1 covers 7 bases. The germline CDR1 and CDR2 sequences are LGHNT and FRNRAP. V trimming: 2 bases; J trimming: 4 bases; junction bases outside the gene matches: 15. There are 18 residues in the CDR3. The DNA of the CDR3 is TGTGCTAGTGGTTTGTCGGGTAGGGGGCTGTTGGTCGCAGATACGCAGTATTTT. Translated, it gives CASGLSGRGLLVADTQYF.

This chain connects TRBV6-6 to TRBJ1-1; 8 bases align to TRBD1. The CDR3 has 15 amino acids. The J segment lost 8 bases and the V segment lost 6 bases, leaving 14 bases of the junction unmatched. Looked up from germline, CDR1 is MNHNY and CDR2 is SVGAGI (reference sequence). CDR3 sequence reads: CASRGTGGRAVEAFF. The CDR3 nucleotides read TGTGCCAGCAGGGGGACAGGTGGGAGGGCCGTCGAAGCTTTCTTT.

The rearrangement joins TRBV7-9 to TRBJ2-7; 7 bases map to TRBD2. The germline CDR1 and CDR2 sequences are SEHNR and FQNEAQ (reference sequence). This CDR3 comprises 13 residues. Trimming took 5 bases from V and 7 from J; bases not matched to a gene: 8. CDR3 DNA: TGTGCCAGCAGCCCCGGGTTGGGGGGGGAGCAGTACTTC. Its protein is CASSPGLGGEQYF. Full variable domain (rest looked up from reference TRBV7-9 and TRBJ2-7): DTGVSQNPRHKITKRGQNVTFRCDPISEHNRLYWYRQTLGQGPEFLTYFQNEAQLEKSRLLSDRFSAERPKGSFSTLEIQRTEQGDSAMYLCASSPGLGGEQYFGPGTRLTVT.

This sequence joins TRBV27 and TRBJ1-1; D not certain. Germline lookup yields CDR1 MNHEY and CDR2 SMNVEV (reference sequence). This CDR3 spans 17 amino acids. The V and J ends lost 6 bases and 0 bases respectively, with 20 bases between them. The CDR3 is CASSLFGLPVMNTEAFF. The CDR3 bases are TGTGCCAGCAGCCTCTTCGGACTCCCGGTGATGAACACTGAAGCTTTCTTT.

The rearrangement uses TRBV15 and TRBJ2-7, with 7 bases lining up with TRBD2. With V trimmed by 1 base and J by 6 bases, 9 bases remained unmatched. Germline loops: CDR1 LNHNV, CDR2 YYDKDF (reference sequence). CDR3 size: 15 residues. This chain's CDR3 is CATSRVPTTSVEQYF. CDR3 nucleotides: TGTGCCACCAGCAGAGTCCCCACCACTAGCGTCGAGCAGTACTTC.

The chain combines TRBV30 with TRBJ1-1, with TRBD1 matching over 7 bases. V shed 3 bases and J 7 bases; nucleotides not matched to a gene: 8. Per the germline V gene, CDR1 is GTSNPN and CDR2 is SVGIG (reference sequence). The length of the CDR3 is 13 residues. The CDR3 here is CAWRRQGGSEAFF. The CDR3 nucleotides are TGTGCCTGGAGAAGGCAGGGGGGTAGTGAAGCTTTCTTT.

This clone was detected once. The gene calls are TRBV18 and TRBJ1-2; 11 bases map to TRBD1. The germline CDR1 and CDR2 sequences are KGHSH and LQKENI. This CDR3 has 15 residues. Germline trimming cut 3 bases from V and 5 bases from J; bases unmatched to any gene: 5. CDR3 protein: CASSPGQGEFYGYTF. CDR3 bases: TGTGCCAGCTCACCGGGACAGGGGGAATTTTATGGCTACACCTTC.